This T cell receptor beta chain was recorded in a study of T cell changes during pregnancy in multiple sclerosis (dated by TCRdb to about 2019). Background for the entire study: In women with multiple sclerosis, the researchers looked at how the T cell repertoire shifted as pregnancy progressed.

In the case of this clone: Its target antigen remains unknown. No clone much larger than this one lies a single base away; base qualities are absent.

CDR1 and CDR2 were assigned from the germline V gene as SGHRS and YFSETQ. From its cysteine to its phenylalanine, the CDR3 spans 13 amino acids. Here the CDR3 DNA is all that survives: 39 bases in frame from base 1. V gives up 0 bases and J gives up 8 bases, and the segment between their germline ends measures 9 bases. The library was built by means of the immunoSEQ multiplex PCR assay. TCRdb limited this immuneACCESS table to in-frame rearrangements with V and J called. A share of clones is missing; checked studies link under half to unresolved V genes, and the rest is unexplained. The sample table records approximately 60,000 clones; roughly 88% of these occur just once. The top ten hold 5% to 7.5% of the sample.

The sequence derives from a female donor in good health, enrolled as a control in a pregnancy study. The rearrangement joined TRBV5-1 to TRBJ2-1; the D region possibly corresponds to TRBD1 (5 bases align). The specimen comprised peripheral blood, sampled in the third trimester of pregnancy. The CDR3 is CASSLVGRDEQFF. The DNA is TGCGCCAGCAGCTTGGTGGGGCGCGATGAGCAGTTCTTC.